The 19 T cell receptor beta chains below come from one sample, sequenced in a study of blood T cell repertoires in COVID-19. Sequenced by immunoSEQ multiplex PCR; TCRdb stores in-frame clones only, minus some. The sample yields roughly 180,000 clones, 81% seen once. The sample taken for sequencing was peripheral blood. These receptors were obtained from a middle-aged woman with COVID-19, enrolled during active disease.

This clone has just one count. This chain connects TRBV2 to TRBJ2-1, with 7 bases that match TRBD1. The germline CDR1 and CDR2 sequences are SNHLY and FYNNEI. This CDR3 contains 14 residues. The junction had 2 bases not matched to a gene; V was cut back by 5 bases and J by 1 base. The CDR3 nucleotides are TGTGCCAGCAGTCTACAGGGGTCCTACAATGAGCAGTTCTTC. Translated: CASSLQGSYNEQFF.

The chain is built from TRBV19 and TRBJ2-5; TRBD1 is a possible D gene (6 bases). CDR1 is LNHDA and CDR2 is SQIVND in the germline V gene (reference sequence). Trimming removed 0 bases from V and 2 bases from J, with 10 bases in between. CDR3 length: 15 residues. CDR3 nucleotide sequence: TGTGCCAGTAGTATAGATCTTGGGACACAAGAGACCCAGTACTTC. This translates into CASSIDLGTQETQYF.

V is TRBV27 and J is TRBJ2-1, with TRBD2 identical over 7 bases. V shed 6 bases, J shed 5 bases, and the junction held 7 bases outside the gene matches. CDR3 length equals 14 residues. Per the germline V gene, CDR1 is MNHEY and CDR2 is SMNVEV (reference sequence). The CDR3 spells CASSWGTIHNEQFF. In DNA form, the CDR3 reads TGTGCCAGCAGCTGGGGGACTATCCACAATGAGCAGTTCTTC.

CDR3 in amino acids: CASSLLRGGYGYTF. The CDR3 DNA reads TGTGCCAGCAGCTTGCTACGCGGCGGGTATGGCTACACCTTC. J is TRBJ1-2 and V is TRBV5-6, with no clear D. V was cut by 1 base and J by 5 bases, with 12 bases left in between. The CDR3 contains 14 residues. Germline loops: CDR1 SGHDT, CDR2 YYEEEE.

About this clone: Relative to the germline gene, one junction end is altered; a read error may explain this. The chain employs TRBV7-7 and TRBJ1-4; TRBD1 agrees at 8 bases. The CDR3 spans 15 residues. The V gene's germline CDR1 is SSHAT and CDR2 FNYEAQ (reference sequence). CDR3 DNA: TGTGCTAGCAGCCTGGGACAGGCAACTAATGAAAAACTGTTTTTT. The encoded protein is CASSLGQATNEKLFF.

CDR3 sequence (DNA): TGTGCCAGCAGTTACCAGTCACATAATTCACCCCTCCACTTT. It codes for CASSYQSHNSPLHF. The chain uses TRBV6-6 and TRBJ1-6; the D is unclear. Germline assignment: CDR1 MNHNY and CDR2 SVGAGI (reference sequence). V gave up 2 bases and J gave up 5 bases, with 7 bases separating them. This CDR3 spans 14 amino acids.

This chain uses TRBV20-1 with TRBJ2-5; TRBD2 aligns across 9 bases. J was trimmed by 4 bases and V by 3 bases; bases with no gene match: 3. CDR1 is DFQATT and CDR2 is SNEGSKA in the germline V gene (reference sequence). The CDR3 extends over 13 amino acids. CDR3 residues: CSASGGGGETQYF. The CDR3 DNA reads TGCAGTGCTAGTGGCGGGGGGGGAGAGACCCAGTACTTC.

V gene TRBV19 combines with J gene TRBJ1-4, with D possibly matching TRBD1 (6 bases). The V gene lost 4 bases and the J gene lost 8 bases, with 17 bases spanning the gap. Looked up from germline, CDR1 is LNHDA and CDR2 is SQIVND (reference sequence). The CDR3 runs to 15 residues. The CDR3 nucleotides read TGTGCCAGTAGTACCACGGGGGGCTTACAAGAAAAACTGTTTTTT. Residues: CASSTTGGLQEKLFF.

The chain carries TRBV6-1 and TRBJ1-6; the D is unclear. Germline loops: CDR1 MNHNS, CDR2 SASEGT. V lost 1 base to trimming and J lost 9 bases, with 13 bases between them. The CDR3 sequence is 15 residues long. CDR3 nucleotides: TGTGCCAGCAGTGAAGATGGCGGGGAATTTTCACCCCTCCACTTT. Its translation: CASSEDGGEFSPLHF.

The chain joins TRBV28 to TRBJ2-4; D is unresolved. Germline values: CDR1 MDHEN, CDR2 SYDVKM. CDR3 length: 16 residues. V lost 6 bases and J 0 bases, leaving 15 bases between the germline ends. CDR3 nucleotides: TGTGCCAGCAGCCCAACGGAGCCATTAGCCAAAAACATTCAGTACTTC. Translated: CASSPTEPLAKNIQYF.

The chain joins TRBV19 to TRBJ1-3; D perhaps matches TRBD1 (5 bases). The germline V and J ends were trimmed by 7 bases and 0 bases, with 13 bases remaining between them. This CDR3 spans 15 amino acids. CDR1 and CDR2 from the germline V gene are LNHDA and SQIVND (reference sequence). The CDR3 DNA reads as TGTGCCAGTACGCGAAAACAGGTCTCTGGAAACACCATATATTTT. Translating gives CASTRKQVSGNTIYF.

CDR3 in DNA: TGTGCCAGCAGTGAATTTCCGGGAGGGCCCTATGAGCAGTTCTTC. Translation: CASSEFPGGPYEQFF. The V and J genes are TRBV6-1 and TRBJ2-1; TRBD2 agrees at 8 bases. The germline V gene encodes CDR1 MNHNS and CDR2 SASEGT. With 2 bases clipped from V and 8 bases from J, the junction kept 8 bases outside the gene matches. CDR3 length: 15 residues.

J is TRBJ1-3 and V is TRBV18; no reliable D call. V was cut by 5 bases and J by 0 bases, with 17 bases left in between. The germline V gene has CDR1 KGHSH and CDR2 LQKENI. This CDR3 region has 17 residues. The CDR3 DNA reads as TGTGCCAGCTCATCCGGCGACCGGAGAATCTCTGGAAACACCATATATTTT. Translating gives CASSSGDRRISGNTIYF. Filled out from reference TRBV18 and TRBJ1-3, the complete variable domain reads NAGVMQNPRHLVRRRGQEARLRCSPMKGHSHVYWYRQLPEEGLKFMVYLQKENIIDESGMPKERFSAEFPKEGPSILRIQQVVRGDSAAYFCASSSGDRRISGNTIYFGEGSWLTVV.

The chain has TRBV7-6 and TRBJ2-1, with D maybe TRBD2 (5 bases). Trimming stripped 1 base from V and 6 bases from J, with 16 bases between. Germline-derived CDR1 and CDR2 are SGHVS and FNYEAQ. The CDR3 is 16 amino acids. DNA for the CDR3: TGTGCCAGCAGCTTAGGAGGGCAGCGTCCTAGCAATGAGCAGTTCTTC. Translation gives CASSLGGQRPSNEQFF.

This chain uses TRBV19 with TRBJ1-1; a weak D match, TRBD1 (6 bases). The CDR3 is 14 residues long. V gave up 2 bases and J gave up 8 bases, with 15 bases separating them. Germline assignment: CDR1 LNHDA and CDR2 SQIVND (reference sequence). The chain's CDR3 is CASSIRAGGSEAFF. The CDR3 region has the DNA TGTGCCAGTAGTATACGGGCGGGGGGCTCAGAAGCTTTCTTT.

This clone was detected only a few times. V and J are TRBV7-3 and TRBJ2-3; possibly TRBD2 for D (5 bases). The CDR3 has 14 residues. The germline V gene encodes CDR1 SGHTA and CDR2 FQGTGA. V was shortened by 3 bases and J by 6 bases, with 13 bases between the two germline ends. DNA of the CDR3: TGTGCCAGCAGCTTTAGAGGGTCCGTGGATACGCAGTATTTT. It yields the protein CASSFRGSVDTQYF.

This clone was recorded once. The chain uses TRBV9 and TRBJ2-3, with 13 bases identical to TRBD2. From germline, CDR1 is SGDLS and CDR2 YYNGEE. This CDR3 comprises 19 residues. With V trimmed by 4 bases and J by 0 bases, 11 bases remained unmatched. CDR3 residues: CASSTGTSGMPSSTDTQYF. The CDR3 DNA reads TGTGCCAGCAGCACTGGGACTAGCGGGATGCCGTCTAGCACAGATACGCAGTATTTT.

The rearrangement links TRBV6-2 or TRBV6-3 to TRBJ2-4, with 7 bases identical to TRBD1. Germline CDR1 and CDR2: MNHEY and SVGEGT. V trimming: 4 bases; J trimming: 0 bases; junction bases outside the gene matches: 15. The CDR3 has 19 amino acids. Here the CDR3 DNA reads TGTGCCAGCAGTTCGGGACAGACGAAAACAATATTAGCCAAAAACATTCAGTACTTC. Translated: CASSSGQTKTILAKNIQYF.

This clone appeared a few times. The chain combines TRBV7-6 with TRBJ2-1, with a weak D call TRBD1 (6 bases). V was pared by 3 bases and J by 6 bases, with 21 bases between. CDR1 is SGHVS, CDR2 FNYEAQ, per germline. The CDR3 runs to 17 residues. The CDR3 loop reads CASSFLLGARPVNEQFF. Written as DNA, the CDR3 is TGTGCCAGCAGCTTTCTGTTGGGGGCCCGCCCTGTCAATGAGCAGTTCTTC.